Shown below are 14 T cell receptor beta chains from a single sample sequenced in a study of shared clonotypes between healthy human individuals. The repertoire was sequenced with immunoSEQ multiplex PCR; TCRdb's copy has only in-frame clones and lacks some. This sample has over a million clones; 95% to 99% occur once, and the top ten carry about 0.4%. Sequencing input: naive CD4+ T cells sorted from blood. Specified subset: CD45RA+ positively selected. The receptors here all came from a young man in good health.

This chain uses TRBV29-1 with TRBJ2-3, with unresolved D. V dropped 4 bases and J dropped 3 bases, with 17 bases sitting between them. Germline V gene sequence: CDR1 SQVTM, CDR2 ANQGSEA. The CDR3 is 15 residues long. CDR3 sequence: CSVVGGKGSTDTQYF. The CDR3 DNA follows: TGCAGCGTTGTGGGTGGAAAGGGAAGTACAGATACGCAGTATTTT.

This clone appeared a single time. This rearrangement joins TRBV2 to TRBJ2-3; D tentatively reads TRBD1 or TRBD2 (5 bases each). The V end lost 1 base, the J end lost 6 bases, and 14 bases lay between the germline ends. The CDR3 runs 15 residues. Germline lookup yields CDR1 SNHLY and CDR2 FYNNEI. The CDR3 loop reads CASSEGRGAGDTQYF. The DNA of the CDR3 is TGTGCCAGCAGTGAAGGTAGAGGGGCAGGCGATACGCAGTATTTT.

In regard to this clone: Within the sample, other DNA sequences also encode this same CDR3. V usage is TRBV9 and J usage is TRBJ1-1, with 8 positions matching TRBD1. From germline, CDR1 is SGDLS and CDR2 YYNGEE. V was pared by 0 bases and J by 7 bases, with 2 bases of the junction left unmatched. This CDR3 has 13 amino acids. The CDR3 DNA reads TGTGCCAGCAGCGTAGCAGGGGGCGTTGAAGCTTTCTTT. It encodes CASSVAGGVEAFF.

This clone showed up just once. The chain joins TRBV19 to TRBJ2-1; D is perhaps TRBD1 (5 bases). The CDR3 covers 15 residues. Trimming removed 7 bases from V and 4 bases from J, with 17 bases in between. Germline CDR1 reads LNHDA; CDR2 reads SQIVND (reference sequence). CDR3 nucleotides: TGTGCCAGTAAAATTGCCAGTAGGGGATACAATGAGCAGTTCTTC. Protein sequence: CASKIASRGYNEQFF.

V and J are TRBV20-1 and TRBJ2-7; D possibly matches TRBD1 or TRBD2 (5 bases each). Germline V lookup: CDR1 DFQATT, CDR2 SNEGSKA (reference sequence). The germline V and J ends were trimmed by 1 base and 7 bases, with 8 bases remaining between them. There are 11 residues in the CDR3. This CDR3 reads CSARGDGEQYF. CDR3 nucleotides: TGCAGTGCTAGAGGGGACGGAGAGCAGTACTTC.

The chain has TRBV7-6 and TRBJ2-7, with 9 bases matching TRBD1. In germline, CDR1 is SGHVS, CDR2 FNYEAQ. The CDR3 runs 14 residues. V shed 5 bases, J shed 3 bases, and the junction held 5 bases outside the gene matches. The CDR3 DNA reads TGTGCCAGCAGCCCCCGGGGACAGGGCTACGAGCAGTACTTC. It codes for CASSPRGQGYEQYF.

The V and J genes are TRBV28 and TRBJ1-1, with 7 positions matching TRBD1. CDR3 size: 15 residues. J gave up 0 bases and V 6 bases, and 7 bases lay outside the gene matches. Germline CDR1 is MDHEN and CDR2 is SYDVKM. CDR3 region: CASSLGDRLNTEAFF. In DNA, the CDR3 is TGTGCCAGCAGCTTGGGGGACAGATTGAACACTGAAGCTTTCTTT.

V and J are TRBV28 and TRBJ2-5; 10 bases fit TRBD2. The germline CDR1 and CDR2 sequences are MDHEN and SYDVKM. J was trimmed by 2 bases and V by 6 bases; bases with no gene match: 6. The CDR3 contains 15 residues. The CDR3 DNA is TGTGCCAGCAGCAGACTAGCGGGCACACAAGAGACCCAGTACTTC. This encodes CASSRLAGTQETQYF.

The chain has TRBV27 and TRBJ2-7, with a possible D match to TRBD1 (6 bases). CDR1 and CDR2 (germline): MNHEY, SMNVEV (reference sequence). This CDR3 has 13 residues. Deletions cut 6 bases from V and 1 base from J, with 10 bases between. DNA of the CDR3: TGTGCCAGCAGGTTCGACAGGTCCTACGAGCAGTACTTC. It is translated as CASRFDRSYEQYF.

In the case of this clone: The same CDR3 arises from other DNA sequences in this sample as well. The V call is TRBV29-1, the J call TRBJ2-5; 7 bases fit TRBD1. Trimming at V came to 3 bases and at J to 4 bases, leaving 5 bases not matched to a gene. CDR1 is SQVTM and CDR2 is ANQGSEA in the germline V gene. This CDR3 comprises 13 residues. Here the CDR3 DNA reads TGCAGCGTTGACCCGACAGGGTCAGAGACCCAGTACTTC. Translation gives CSVDPTGSETQYF.

The chain is built from TRBV10-3 and TRBJ2-6, with D tentatively TRBD1 (6 bases). This CDR3 comprises 20 residues. Germline V gene lookup returns CDR1 ENHRY and CDR2 SYGVKD. Trimming stripped 2 bases from V and 0 bases from J, with 20 bases between. CDR3 residues: CAISETPTGPLLSGANVLTF. The CDR3 bases are TGTGCCATCAGTGAGACCCCGACAGGCCCCCTACTCTCTGGGGCCAACGTCCTGACTTTC.

The chain employs TRBV5-1 and TRBJ2-5; 7 nucleotides align to TRBD1. The junction had 12 bases not matched to a gene; V was cut back by 6 bases and J by 4 bases. Germline CDR1 SGHRS, CDR2 YFSETQ. The CDR3 loop spans 15 amino acids. The CDR3 loop reads CASKITGAVGETQYF. The CDR3 DNA is TGCGCCAGCAAAATTACAGGGGCGGTCGGAGAGACCCAGTACTTC.

This chain uses TRBV5-1 with TRBJ2-2; D gene unclear. This CDR3 contains 14 residues. CDR1 and CDR2 (germline): SGHRS, YFSETQ. The V gene lost 5 bases and the J gene lost 1 base, with 9 bases spanning the gap. The CDR3 loop is CASRGSLNTGELFF. Here the CDR3 DNA reads TGCGCCAGCAGGGGCAGTTTGAACACCGGGGAGCTGTTTTTT.

The V gene is TRBV6-1, the J gene TRBJ2-2; D is unclear. This CDR3 is 15 amino acids long. Trimming removed 5 bases at V and 1 base at J, with 11 bases between. Germline assignment: CDR1 MNHNS and CDR2 SASEGT. The CDR3 nucleotides read TGTGCCAGCAGTCGGACGGTCCTGAACACCGGGGAGCTGTTTTTT. Translation gives CASSRTVLNTGELFF.